This TCR beta chain was observed in a study of shared clonotypes between healthy human individuals. Each PCR replicate from the sorted subsets contained 200 to 250 ng DNA, which is tens of thousands of T cell genomes. Method: immunoSEQ multiplex PCR; TCRdb's copy keeps in-frame clones and lacks some. The sample has approximately 1.9 million clones; just over 90% are singletons. Comment on this clone: Its target is not known.

Study-level points and caveats: Relative to their counterparts shared across all four donors, non-shared clonotypes exhibited diminished generation probabilities.

Trimming took off 0 bases at V and 0 bases at J, with 14 bases between the two ends. The CDR3 extends over 17 amino acids. The germline V gene has CDR1 LGHNA and CDR2 YSLEER. CD45RO-negative, CCR7-selected cells formed the naive CD8 fraction, which excluded terminally differentiated effector memory CD45RA+ cells. This receptor was obtained from a man younger than 35 in good health. Some clones in this sample may be carry-over from other donors' samples. The sequencing sample was made of naive CD8+ T cells from PBMCs. This chain links TRBV4-3 with TRBJ1-1, with D hard to call. CDR3 sequence (DNA): TGCGCCAGCAGCCAAGATCCCGGGGAGGCGTTGAACACTGAAGCTTTCTTT. Its protein is CASSQDPGEALNTEAFF.